Listed here are 19 T cell receptor beta chains from one sample, sequenced in a study of shared clonotypes between healthy human individuals. Sequenced by immunoSEQ multiplex PCR; TCRdb stores in-frame clones only, minus some. Among fewer than 2.5 million clones listed, 93% were seen once. The sample comprised naive CD4+ T cells from PBMCs. The sample's subset: CD45RA+ positively selected. The source of these receptors is a man younger than 35 in good health. Some clones in this sample may be carry-over from other donors' samples.

J is TRBJ2-7 and V is TRBV5-1; 9 nucleotides align to TRBD1. The V segment lost 5 bases and the J segment 2 bases; nucleotides outside the gene matches: 5. This CDR3 has 14 amino acids. The germline V gene encodes CDR1 SGHRS and CDR2 YFSETQ. The CDR3 DNA sequence: TGCGCCAGCAGGAGGACAGGGGATACCTACGAGCAGTACTTC. It codes for CASRRTGDTYEQYF.

This sequence joins TRBV7-2 and TRBJ2-3; 10 bases are a match to TRBD1. The CDR3 extends over 16 amino acids. The trim removed 1 base at V and 2 bases at J, leaving 3 bases unmatched. CDR1 SGHTA and CDR2 FQGNSA come from the germline V gene. In DNA form, the CDR3 reads TGTGCCAGCAGCTTAGTCGGGACAGGGGCCACAGATACGCAGTATTTT. The encoded protein is CASSLVGTGATDTQYF.

The chain joins TRBV5-6 to TRBJ1-1; TRBD1 is a possible D gene (6 bases). V shed 3 bases and J shed 8 bases, with 17 bases lying between them. Germline V gene data show CDR1 as SGHDT and CDR2 as YYEEEE. The CDR3 sequence is 14 residues long. CDR3 nucleotides: TGTGCCAGCAGCTGGGGTGGAACCGGGACAGAAGCTTTCTTT. This sequence encodes CASSWGGTGTEAFF. The entire variable domain, with the rest obtained from reference TRBV5-6 and TRBJ1-1, is as follows: DAGVTQSPTHLIKTRGQQVTLRCSPKSGHDTVSWYQQALGQGPQFIFQYYEEEERQRGNFPDRFSGHQFPNYSSELNVNALLLGDSALYLCASSWGGTGTEAFFGQGTRLTVV.

This chain uses TRBV11-3 with TRBJ1-5; no definite D call. Germline loops: CDR1 SGHNT, CDR2 YENEEA. V lost 4 bases and J 0 bases, leaving 7 bases between the germline ends. The CDR3 covers 14 residues. CDR3 DNA: TGTGCCAGCAGCTCCCACCATAGCAATCAGCCCCAGCATTTT. This encodes CASSSHHSNQPQHF.

The V gene is TRBV20-1, the J gene TRBJ2-1; no firm D call. CDR1 and CDR2 (germline): DFQATT, SNEGSKA (reference sequence). The CDR3 has 10 residues. For the CDR3, the DNA is TGCAGCCTTTTCCGCAATGAGCAGTTCTTC. Its translation: CSLFRNEQFF.

This chain connects TRBV21-1 to TRBJ2-1; TRBD1, the table's D call, was not compared with the DNA. TRBV21-1 is described as a pseudogene. CDR3 size: 16 residues. For the CDR3, the DNA is TGTGCCAGCAGCGGCGCGGACAGGGGCGTTTACAATGAGCAGTTCTTC. Translating gives CASSGADRGVYNEQFF.

J is TRBJ1-1 and V is TRBV29-1; D call uncertain. This CDR3 comprises 14 residues. The ends were cut back, 1 base at V and 4 bases at J, with 13 bases in the middle. Germline V gene lookup returns CDR1 SQVTM and CDR2 ANQGSEA. The CDR3, as DNA: TGCAGCGTTGAAGTATGGGGTAGTGTCACTGAAGCTTTCTTT. Translated: CSVEVWGSVTEAFF.

This sequence joins TRBV6-5 and TRBJ1-2, with D perhaps TRBD1 (5 bases). Trimming cost V 2 bases and J 4 bases, with 14 bases left between them. This CDR3 region has 15 residues. Germline loops: CDR1 MNHEY, CDR2 SVGAGI. The CDR3: CASSYRGDESYGYTF. CDR3 in DNA: TGTGCCAGCAGTTACCGGGGGGACGAATCCTATGGCTACACCTTC.

In the case of this clone: Other DNA sequences within the sample encode an identical CDR3. The chain employs TRBV2 and TRBJ1-2; D gene unclear. The CDR3 covers 12 residues. V was pared by 6 bases and J by 2 bases, with 7 bases between. Germline CDR1 and CDR2: SNHLY and FYNNEI. In nucleotides, the CDR3 is TGTGCCAGCAGGGGCGGCAACTATGGCTACACCTTC. It is translated as CASRGGNYGYTF.

The chain couples TRBV4-2 to TRBJ2-3; D unclear. The germline gives CDR1 LGHNA, CDR2 YNFKEQ. The germline V and J ends were trimmed by 4 bases and 6 bases, with 11 bases remaining between them. There are 13 residues in the CDR3. CDR3 nucleotides: TGTGCCAGCAGCCTAGACCTACCTGATACGCAGTATTTT. Protein: CASSLDLPDTQYF.

This clone has a handful of counts. CDR3 residues: CASSTLDASTPKLFF. The CDR3, as DNA: TGTGCCAGCAGCACCCTGGACGCATCCACCCCAAAACTGTTTTTT. The rearrangement joins TRBV5-6 to TRBJ1-4; no clear D. CDR1 is SGHDT, CDR2 YYEEEE, per germline. Trimming pared 4 bases from V and 10 bases from J, leaving 20 bases between. The CDR3 sequence is 15 residues long.

This clone appeared a few times. This rearrangement joins TRBV4-2 to TRBJ1-5; D call uncertain. V was pared by 4 bases and J by 0 bases, with 1 base between. This CDR3 has 12 amino acids. CDR1 is LGHNA, CDR2 YNFKEQ, per germline. CDR3 amino acids: CASSLSNQPQHF. The CDR3 region has the DNA TGTGCCAGCAGCCTTAGCAATCAGCCCCAGCATTTT.

The rearrangement uses TRBV6-1 and TRBJ2-2; D remains unclear. Germline V gives CDR1 MNHNS, CDR2 SASEGT. The CDR3 contains 15 residues. The germline V and J ends were trimmed by 2 bases and 0 bases, with 7 bases remaining between them. This CDR3 reads CASSEYRSNTGELFF. The CDR3 nucleotides are TGTGCCAGCAGTGAATACCGGTCGAACACCGGGGAGCTGTTTTTT.

CDR3 region: CASSATTGSYEQYF. The CDR3 bases are TGTGCCAGCAGCGCCACGACGGGGTCCTACGAGCAGTACTTC. The chain employs TRBV9 and TRBJ2-7, with a possible D match to TRBD2 (5 bases). V was trimmed by 3 bases and J by 1 base, leaving 11 bases between them. The germline gives CDR1 SGDLS, CDR2 YYNGEE. This CDR3 is built from 14 residues.

V and J are TRBV28 and TRBJ2-7; 8 bases fit TRBD1. The germline V gene encodes CDR1 MDHEN and CDR2 SYDVKM. The V gene end was trimmed by 7 bases and the J gene end by 2 bases; junction bases not matched to a gene: 10. The CDR3 length is 15 residues. The chain's CDR3 is CASKDGQGFPYEQYF. CDR3 coding DNA: TGTGCCAGCAAGGACGGACAGGGATTTCCCTACGAGCAGTACTTC.

The chain links TRBV28 to TRBJ1-4; no firm D call. Germline V CDR1 and CDR2: MDHEN, SYDVKM. The CDR3 loop spans 17 amino acids. V lost 7 bases and J lost 5, with 23 bases in between. The CDR3 sequence is CASTQPGVRLSNEKLFF. Written as DNA, the CDR3 is TGTGCCAGCACCCAGCCGGGAGTGAGGCTCTCCAATGAAAAACTGTTTTTT.

A remark on this clone: This CDR3 is also generated by other DNA sequences in the sample. V gene TRBV6-1 combines with J gene TRBJ1-5; the D is unclear. The CDR3 covers 14 residues. Germline V lookup: CDR1 MNHNS, CDR2 SASEGT. Between the trimmed V and J ends, which lost 4 bases and 2 bases, there was a span of 9 bases. This CDR3 is CASSGGGGNQPQHF. The CDR3 nucleotides are TGTGCCAGCAGTGGAGGAGGAGGCAATCAGCCCCAGCATTTT.

Regarding this clone: In the same sample, other DNA sequences code for this CDR3. This chain links TRBV5-1 with TRBJ1-4; 7 positions agree with TRBD1. Germline loops: CDR1 SGHRS, CDR2 YFSETQ. V was clipped by 0 bases and J by 3 bases; unmatched bases: 2. This CDR3 is 15 amino acids long. The CDR3 spells CASSLEGTANEKLFF. The CDR3 DNA sequence: TGCGCCAGCAGCTTGGAGGGGACAGCTAATGAAAAACTGTTTTTT.

The V gene is TRBV5-1, the J gene TRBJ2-3; D is perhaps TRBD2 (6 bases). Germline CDR1 reads SGHRS; CDR2 reads YFSETQ. The germline V and J ends were trimmed by 1 base and 0 bases, with 9 bases remaining between them. CDR3 length: 15 residues. As DNA, the CDR3 is TGCGCCAGCAGCTTGATGGGGGGTAGCACAGATACGCAGTATTTT. This sequence encodes CASSLMGGSTDTQYF.